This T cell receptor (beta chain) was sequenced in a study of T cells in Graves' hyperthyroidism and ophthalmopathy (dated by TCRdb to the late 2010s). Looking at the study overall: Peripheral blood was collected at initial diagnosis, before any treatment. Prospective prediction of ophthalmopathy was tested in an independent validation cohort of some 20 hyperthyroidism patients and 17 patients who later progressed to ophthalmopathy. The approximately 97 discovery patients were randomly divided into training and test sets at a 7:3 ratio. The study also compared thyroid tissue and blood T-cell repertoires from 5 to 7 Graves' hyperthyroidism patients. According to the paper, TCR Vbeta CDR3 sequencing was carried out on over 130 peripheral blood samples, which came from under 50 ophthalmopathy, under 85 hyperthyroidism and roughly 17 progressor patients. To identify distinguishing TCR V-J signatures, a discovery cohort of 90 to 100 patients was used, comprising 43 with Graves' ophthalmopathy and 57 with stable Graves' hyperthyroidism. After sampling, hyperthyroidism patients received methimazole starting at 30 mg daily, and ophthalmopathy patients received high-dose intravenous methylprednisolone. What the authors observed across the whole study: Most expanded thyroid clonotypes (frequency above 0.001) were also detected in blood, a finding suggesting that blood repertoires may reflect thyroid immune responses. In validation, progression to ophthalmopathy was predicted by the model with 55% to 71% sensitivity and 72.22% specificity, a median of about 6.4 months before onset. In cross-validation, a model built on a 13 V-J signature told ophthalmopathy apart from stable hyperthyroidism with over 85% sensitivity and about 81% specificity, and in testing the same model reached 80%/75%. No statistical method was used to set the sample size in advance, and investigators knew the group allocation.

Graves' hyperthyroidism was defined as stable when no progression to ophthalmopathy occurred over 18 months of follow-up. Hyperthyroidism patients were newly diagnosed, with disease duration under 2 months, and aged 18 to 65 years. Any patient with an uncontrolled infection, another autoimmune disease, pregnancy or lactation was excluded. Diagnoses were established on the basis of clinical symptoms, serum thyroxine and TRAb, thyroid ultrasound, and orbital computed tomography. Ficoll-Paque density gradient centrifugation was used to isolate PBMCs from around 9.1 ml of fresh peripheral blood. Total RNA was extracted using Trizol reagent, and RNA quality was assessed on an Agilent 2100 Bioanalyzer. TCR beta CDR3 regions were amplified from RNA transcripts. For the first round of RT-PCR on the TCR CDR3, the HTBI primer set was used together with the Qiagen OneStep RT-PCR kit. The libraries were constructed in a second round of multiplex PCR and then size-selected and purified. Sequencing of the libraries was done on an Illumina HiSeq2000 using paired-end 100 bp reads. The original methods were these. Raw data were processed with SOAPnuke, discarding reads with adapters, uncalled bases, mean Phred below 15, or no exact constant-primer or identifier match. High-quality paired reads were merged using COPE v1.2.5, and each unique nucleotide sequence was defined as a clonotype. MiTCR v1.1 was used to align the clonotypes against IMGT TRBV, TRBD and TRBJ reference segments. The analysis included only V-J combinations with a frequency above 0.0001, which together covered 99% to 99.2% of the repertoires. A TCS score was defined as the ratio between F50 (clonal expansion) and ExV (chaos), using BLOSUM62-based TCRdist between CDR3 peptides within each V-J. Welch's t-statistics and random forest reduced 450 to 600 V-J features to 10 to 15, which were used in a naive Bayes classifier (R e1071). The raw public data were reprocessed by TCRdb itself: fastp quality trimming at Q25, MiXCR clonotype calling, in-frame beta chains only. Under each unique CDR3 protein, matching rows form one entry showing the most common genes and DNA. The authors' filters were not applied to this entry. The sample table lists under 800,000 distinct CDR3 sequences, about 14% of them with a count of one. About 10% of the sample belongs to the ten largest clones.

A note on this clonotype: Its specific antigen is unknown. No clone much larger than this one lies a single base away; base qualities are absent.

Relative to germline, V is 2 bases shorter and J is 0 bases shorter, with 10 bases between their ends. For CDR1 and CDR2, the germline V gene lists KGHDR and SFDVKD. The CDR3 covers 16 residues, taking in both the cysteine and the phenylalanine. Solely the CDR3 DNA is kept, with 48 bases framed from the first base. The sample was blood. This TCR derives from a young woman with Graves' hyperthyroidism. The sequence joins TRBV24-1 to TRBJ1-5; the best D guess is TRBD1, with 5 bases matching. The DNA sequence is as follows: TGTGCCACCAGTGATTCCGGGACGTATAGCAATCAGCCCCAGCATTTT. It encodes CATSDSGTYSNQPQHF.